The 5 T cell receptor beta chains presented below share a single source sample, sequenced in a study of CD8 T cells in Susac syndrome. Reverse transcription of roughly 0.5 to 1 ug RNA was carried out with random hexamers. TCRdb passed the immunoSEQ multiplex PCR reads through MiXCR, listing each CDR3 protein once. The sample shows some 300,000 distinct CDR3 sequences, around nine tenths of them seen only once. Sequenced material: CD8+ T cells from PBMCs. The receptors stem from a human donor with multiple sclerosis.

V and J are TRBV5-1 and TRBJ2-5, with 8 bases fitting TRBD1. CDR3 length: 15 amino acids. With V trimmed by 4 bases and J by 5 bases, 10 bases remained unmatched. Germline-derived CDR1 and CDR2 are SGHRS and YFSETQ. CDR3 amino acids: CASSATRGPVETQYF. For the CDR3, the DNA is TGCGCCAGCAGCGCTACCAGGGGGCCGGTGGAGACCCAGTACTTC.

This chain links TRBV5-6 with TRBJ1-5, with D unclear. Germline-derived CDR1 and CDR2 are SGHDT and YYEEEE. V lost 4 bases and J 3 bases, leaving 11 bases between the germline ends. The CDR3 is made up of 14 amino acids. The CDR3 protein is CASSQNGPNQPQHF. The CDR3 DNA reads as TGTGCCAGCAGCCAAAACGGACCCAATCAGCCCCAGCATTTT.

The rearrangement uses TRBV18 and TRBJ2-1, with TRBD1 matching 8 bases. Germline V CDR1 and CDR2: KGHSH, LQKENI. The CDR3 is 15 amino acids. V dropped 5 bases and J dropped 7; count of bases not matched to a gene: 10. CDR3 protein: CASSTPGGAFNEQFF. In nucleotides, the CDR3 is TGTGCCAGCTCAACCCCAGGGGGCGCGTTTAATGAGCAGTTCTTC.

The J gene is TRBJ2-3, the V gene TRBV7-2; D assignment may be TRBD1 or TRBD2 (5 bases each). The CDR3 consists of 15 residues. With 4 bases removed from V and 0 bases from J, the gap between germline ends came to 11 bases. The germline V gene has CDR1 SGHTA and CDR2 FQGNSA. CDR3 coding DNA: TGTGCCAGCAGCTCCGGGACCATAAGCACAGATACGCAGTATTTT. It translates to CASSSGTISTDTQYF.

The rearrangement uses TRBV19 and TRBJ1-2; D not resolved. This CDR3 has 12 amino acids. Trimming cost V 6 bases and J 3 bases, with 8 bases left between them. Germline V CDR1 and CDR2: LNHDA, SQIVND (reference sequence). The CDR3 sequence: CASRGGYYGYTF. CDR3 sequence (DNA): TGTGCCAGTAGAGGCGGCTACTATGGCTACACCTTC.